This section outlines one T cell receptor (beta chain) sequence together with its context. Its antigen remains undetermined. Within one base of it there is no much larger clone, and no base qualities were kept. Using the deep immunoSEQ assay, multiplex PCR amplified TCR CDR3 regions from genomic DNA. Extracted genomic DNA from each cell subset was distributed evenly across all wells of several immunoSEQ 96-well plates, and each plate was treated as a replicate. For sorted subsets, about 220 ng of genomic DNA, equivalent to 25,000 to 35,000 T cell genomes, went into each replicate PCR. Purified libraries were measured with a Qubit 3.0 fluorometer, size-checked on a Bioanalyzer 2100, and measured again with the KAPA Library Quantification kit. Each immunoSEQ 96-well plate was sequenced on its own single-read 150-cycle Illumina NextSeq 550 flow cell. The authors' analysis ran thus. Because only junctional sequences without quality scores were contained in the immunoSEQ output, filtering matching that applied to full-length reads could not be performed. To assign V/J genes and CDR3, sequences were annotated using PyIR, a Python wrapper for IgBLAST v1.9, with IMGT germline references. Any read was removed if the V/J assignment was weak (E-value above 1e-6), the CDR3 was missing, or the read contained stop codons, out-of-frame junctions, or ambiguous translated residues. A V3J clonotype was defined by an identical inferred V gene, J gene, and CDR3 amino acid sequence. Percentage overlap between repertoires was computed as shared unique clonotypes divided by the size of the smaller repertoire. Three approaches were used to assess repertoire richness: RTK rarefaction, the Chao1 estimator, and Recon v2.1 estimates of unobserved clonotypes. Generation probabilities were computed with OLGA for all TCRbeta clonotypes obtained by the gDNA method from a handful of donors. Entries here come from immuneACCESS through TCRdb and include only in-frame sequences with V and J called. Some clones fail to appear in such tables; in the studies checked, an unresolved V gene covers under half of the shortfall, and the cause of the remainder is unknown. The V and J calls and clone size were taken over from that table, and D and trimming were inferred from the DNA. This sample lists roughly 700,000 clones; less than 95% were detected once. The ten largest clones add up to 30% to 40% of the sample.

This specimen comes from a study of shared clonotypes between healthy human individuals (dated by TCRdb to the early 2020s). Study-wide context: A couple of women and a few men aged 18 to 49 years were included in the cohort. For each donor, CD4 naive and CD4 memory were each given three plates, CD8 naive was given two plates, and CD8 memory was given one plate. Blood TCR repertoires of four to six healthy adults were deeply sequenced to estimate repertoire size and the extent of clonotype sharing between individuals. Different laboratories and diverse techniques were used to prepare libraries and sequence TCR repertoires, to increase sequencing depth and limit assay-specific biases. Between about 0.94 and 8.9 billion PBMCs per donor were obtained by leukapheresis. The investigation overall reported the following: Sampling was restricted to blood, and TCR repertoires in tissues likely differ from the TCR repertoires found in blood. Incomplete sequencing was indicated by rarefaction of sorted-subset datasets, despite the large sequencing depth. Naive subsets generally had larger estimated clonotype richness than memory subsets did. The genetic and exposure-history diversity represented was limited by the small number of donors. Across a few donors, about 5% of naive CD4, roughly 3.3% of naive CD8, about 2% of memory CD4, and approximately 0.4% of memory CD8 clonotypes were shared. Compared with non-shared clonotypes, clonotypes shared by all four sorted-subset donors had higher generation probabilities. Pairwise subsampling led to the expectation that sequencing depth would affect the degree of clonotype sharing among donors.

Healthy HIV-negative adults with no recently reported acute infections or vaccinations were included as donors. Every donor was a Caucasian adult living in Nashville, Tennessee, USA. CD8 memory samples consisted of magnetically selected CD45RO+ cells combined with CCR7-negative CD45RA+ effector memory (TemRA) cells. Blood was collected by leukapheresis, and PBMCs were isolated by Ficoll-Histopaque density gradient centrifugation and then cryopreserved in liquid nitrogen vapor phase. Analytical flow cytometry was used to check the purity and quantity of each magnetically sorted T cell population. Each sorted fraction had its genomic DNA isolated and then quantified by UV absorbance on a Nanodrop 2000c. This TCR came from a man aged 18-30 years in good health. Some clones in this sample may be carry-over from other donors' samples. Sequencing was done on a sample of memory CD8+ T cells from PBMCs. What the cell subset or site label conveys for this sample: CD45RO+ cells pooled with CCR7-negative TemRA cells.

At the DNA level, the sequence is TGTGCCAGCAGTTACCACAGGGGGCTGGCAGATACGCAGTATTTT. This codes for CASSYHRGLADTQYF. The rearranged chain carries TRBV6-6 and TRBJ2-3, with TRBD1 identical over 9 junction bases. CDR1 MNHNY and CDR2 SVGAGI are derived from the germline V gene (reference sequence). Compared with germline, V lacks 2 bases and J lacks 4 bases; bases without a gene match: 4. Measured from the cysteine to the phenylalanine, the CDR3 is 15 residues long. Only the CDR3 region is kept as DNA, spanning 45 bases read in frame from base 1.